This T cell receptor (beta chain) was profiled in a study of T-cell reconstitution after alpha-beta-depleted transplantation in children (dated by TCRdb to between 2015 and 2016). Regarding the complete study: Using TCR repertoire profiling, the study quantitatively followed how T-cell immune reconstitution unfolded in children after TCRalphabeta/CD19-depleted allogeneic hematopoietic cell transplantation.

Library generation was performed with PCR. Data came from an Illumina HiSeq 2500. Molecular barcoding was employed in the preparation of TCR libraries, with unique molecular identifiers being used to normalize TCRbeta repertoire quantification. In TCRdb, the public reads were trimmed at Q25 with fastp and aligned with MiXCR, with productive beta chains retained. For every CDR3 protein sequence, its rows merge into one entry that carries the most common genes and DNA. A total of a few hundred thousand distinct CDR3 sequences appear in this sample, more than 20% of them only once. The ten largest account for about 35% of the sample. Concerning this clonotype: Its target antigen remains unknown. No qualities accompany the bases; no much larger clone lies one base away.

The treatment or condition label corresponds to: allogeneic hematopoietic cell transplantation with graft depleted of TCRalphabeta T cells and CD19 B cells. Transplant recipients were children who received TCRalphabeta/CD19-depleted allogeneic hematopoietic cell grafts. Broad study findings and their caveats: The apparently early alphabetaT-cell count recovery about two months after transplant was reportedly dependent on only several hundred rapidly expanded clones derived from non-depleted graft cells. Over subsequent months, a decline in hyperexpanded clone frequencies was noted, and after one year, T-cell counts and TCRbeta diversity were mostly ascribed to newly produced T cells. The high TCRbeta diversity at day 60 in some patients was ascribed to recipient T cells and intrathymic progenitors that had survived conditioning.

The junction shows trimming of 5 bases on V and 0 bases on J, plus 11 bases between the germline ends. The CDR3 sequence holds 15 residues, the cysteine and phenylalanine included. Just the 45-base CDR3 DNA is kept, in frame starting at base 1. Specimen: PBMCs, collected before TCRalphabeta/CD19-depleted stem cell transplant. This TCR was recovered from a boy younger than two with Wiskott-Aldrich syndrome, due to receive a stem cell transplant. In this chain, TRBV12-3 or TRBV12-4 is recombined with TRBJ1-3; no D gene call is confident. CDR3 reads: CASSPVWVSGNTIYF. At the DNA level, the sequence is TGTGCCAGCAGTCCTGTTTGGGTCTCTGGAAACACCATATATTTT.